Presented here are 4 T cell receptor beta chains from one specimen sequenced in a study of shared clonotypes between healthy human individuals. TCRdb's table, derived via immunoSEQ multiplex PCR, lists solely in-frame clones and lacks some. The sample consists of approximately 700,000 clones, around 73% of them appearing once. The sequenced sample was memory CD4+ T cells sorted from blood. Subset meaning: CD45RA-negative fraction. The receptors shown here come from a woman in her thirties in good health.

The rearrangement links TRBV9 to TRBJ2-3, with TRBD2 identical over 13 bases. CDR1 is SGDLS and CDR2 is YYNGEE in the germline V gene. The CDR3 sequence is 16 residues long. Trimming cost V 0 bases and J 7 bases; bases outside gene matches: 5. CDR3 coding DNA: TGTGCCAGCAGCGTAGTCGGGACTAGCGGGACGCATACGCAGTATTTT. Translated, it gives CASSVVGTSGTHTQYF.

The chain joins TRBV5-1 to TRBJ2-5, with 10 bases identical to TRBD2. Per germline, CDR1 SGHRS and CDR2 YFSETQ. With 4 bases clipped from V and 4 bases from J, the junction kept 10 bases outside the gene matches. This CDR3 is 16 amino acids long. The CDR3 reads CASSGSLAGRGETQYF. CDR3 DNA sequence: TGCGCCAGCAGCGGATCACTAGCGGGAAGGGGAGAGACCCAGTACTTC.

The J gene is TRBJ2-5, the V gene TRBV25-1, with D maybe TRBD1 (5 bases). The ends were cut back, 5 bases at V and 4 bases at J, with 14 bases in the middle. CDR1 is MGHDK and CDR2 is SYGVNS in the germline V gene. CDR3 length: 14 residues. CDR3: CASSHSGQGETQYF. CDR3 coding DNA: TGTGCCAGCAGTCACTCCGGGCAGGGAGAGACCCAGTACTTC. Full variable domain (missing parts from reference TRBV25-1 and TRBJ2-5): EADIYQTPRYLVIGTGKKITLECSQTMGHDKMYWYQQDPGMELHLIHYSYGVNSTEKGDLSSESTVSRIRTEHFPLTLESARPSHTSQYLCASSHSGQGETQYFGPGTRLLVL.

The gene calls are TRBV29-1 and TRBJ2-7; D is perhaps TRBD1 (5 bases). Trimming left V 1 base short and J 6 bases short, with 7 bases between. Germline CDR1 SQVTM, CDR2 ANQGSEA. The CDR3 sequence is 11 residues long. DNA of the CDR3: TGCAGCGTTGAAGGGGGCCGCGAGCAGTACTTC. Its translation is CSVEGGREQYF.